Each of the 32 T cell receptor beta chains below was sequenced from the same sample in a study of shared clonotypes between healthy human individuals. The data were produced by immunoSEQ multiplex PCR, yet TCRdb's version contains in-frame clones alone and is incomplete. Altogether approximately 350,000 clones are present, around 74% being singletons, with the ten largest covering about a tenth. The sample taken for sequencing was memory CD4+ T cells sorted from blood. Subset denoted: CD45RA-negative fraction. The receptors shown here come from a man under 40 in good health.

The chain combines TRBV10-3 with TRBJ2-1; a weak D match, TRBD2 (6 bases). Germline loops: CDR1 ENHRY, CDR2 SYGVKD. Trimming removed 10 bases at V and 5 bases at J, with 18 bases between. The CDR3 spans 14 residues. DNA of the CDR3: TGTGCCACCCTAGCGCCCACCCGAAACAATGAGCAGTTCTTC. Protein product: CATLAPTRNNEQFF.

The chain is built from TRBV7-8 and TRBJ2-6, with TRBD1 as a possible D gene (7 bases). The germline gives CDR1 SGHVS, CDR2 FQNEAQ. V was pared by 1 base and J by 1 base, with 14 bases between. The CDR3 covers 18 residues. The CDR3 loop reads CASSLGNRGGSGANVLTF. The CDR3, as DNA: TGTGCCAGCAGCTTAGGTAACAGGGGAGGATCTGGGGCCAACGTCCTGACTTTC.

This clone showed up just a few times. J is TRBJ2-3 and V is TRBV27; TRBD2 aligns across 10 bases. CDR3 length equals 15 residues. Germline CDR1 reads MNHEY; CDR2 reads SMNVEV (reference sequence). The trim removed 6 bases at V and 3 bases at J, leaving 6 bases unmatched. The CDR3 loop reads CASRLTSGATDTQYF. The CDR3 DNA reads TGTGCCAGCAGACTTACTAGCGGGGCGACAGATACGCAGTATTTT.

The V gene is TRBV2, the J gene TRBJ1-2; D unclear. V was clipped by 4 bases and J by 1 base, with 7 bases between them. The CDR3 spans 13 residues. In germline, CDR1 is SNHLY, CDR2 FYNNEI. DNA for the CDR3: TGTGCCAGCAGTGGAGGAAATAACTATGGCTACACCTTC. Its protein product is CASSGGNNYGYTF.

This chain links TRBV28 with TRBJ1-4, with TRBD1 matching over 7 bases. CDR3 length: 15 residues. After removal of 10 bases from V and 4 bases from J, the junction contained 12 bases not matched to a gene. From germline, CDR1 is MDHEN and CDR2 SYDVKM. Written as DNA, the CDR3 is TGTGCCACCCTCACCACGGGACAGAATAATGAAAAACTGTTTTTT. Its protein product is CATLTTGQNNEKLFF.

V is TRBV28 and J is TRBJ1-1; TRBD1 matches at 7 bases. Germline V gene sequence: CDR1 MDHEN, CDR2 SYDVKM. V trimming: 6 bases; J trimming: 0 bases; junction bases outside the gene matches: 7. CDR3 length: 15 residues. The CDR3 loop is CASRTHRGMNTEAFF. CDR3 DNA: TGTGCCAGCAGAACGCACAGGGGTATGAACACTGAAGCTTTCTTT. The full variable domain, rest sourced from reference TRBV28 and TRBJ1-1, is DVKVTQSSRYLVKRTGEKVFLECVQDMDHENMFWYRQDPGLGLRLIYFSYDVKMKEKGDIPEGYSVSREKKERFSLILESASTNQTSMYLCASRTHRGMNTEAFFGQGTRLTVV.

This clone was detected a few times. This chain connects TRBV10-1 to TRBJ2-1, with TRBD2 matching 15 bases. The CDR3 loop spans 18 amino acids. Unmatched junction bases numbered 9, after V lost 5 bases and J lost 4 bases. Germline values: CDR1 WNHNN, CDR2 SYGVQD (reference sequence). The chain's CDR3 is CASSLGLAGGASYNEQFF. DNA of the CDR3: TGCGCCAGCAGTCTAGGACTAGCGGGAGGGGCGTCATACAATGAGCAGTTCTTC.

CDR3 loop: CASSAFLGMNTEAFF. The DNA of the CDR3 is TGCGCCAGCAGCGCCTTTTTGGGGATGAACACTGAAGCTTTCTTT. The chain uses TRBV5-1 and TRBJ1-1, with D uncertain. CDR1 and CDR2 (germline): SGHRS, YFSETQ. This CDR3 region has 15 residues. Trimming removed 4 bases at V and 0 bases at J, with 13 bases between. The full variable domain, in which reference TRBV5-1 and TRBJ1-1 provide the parts outside the CDR3, is KAGVTQTPRYLIKTRGQQVTLSCSPISGHRSVSWYQQTPGQGLQFLFEYFSETQRNKGNFPGRFSGRQFSNSRSEMNVSTLELGDSALYLCASSAFLGMNTEAFFGQGTRLTVV.

The V and J genes are TRBV25-1 and TRBJ2-3; 8 nucleotides agree with TRBD2. This CDR3 has 14 residues. Germline V gene sequence: CDR1 MGHDK, CDR2 SYGVNS. J was trimmed by 1 base and V by 11 bases; bases with no gene match: 8. CDR3 in amino acids: CAEAGTRGTDTQYF. The CDR3 nucleotides are TGTGCCGAGGCCGGGACTAGGGGCACAGATACGCAGTATTTT.

This clone showed up just once. This chain joins TRBV7-9 and TRBJ1-1; D gene ambiguous. V was clipped by 2 bases and J by 0 bases, with 16 bases between them. Germline V gene sequence: CDR1 SEHNR, CDR2 FQNEAQ (reference sequence). The CDR3 is 17 amino acids. For the CDR3, the DNA is TGTGCCAGCAGCTTATCTCCCCTCCACACAGTGAACACTGAAGCTTTCTTT. Its translation is CASSLSPLHTVNTEAFF.

Only a few counts were recorded for this clone. The chain employs TRBV18 and TRBJ2-5, with 7 bases matching TRBD2. The germline gives CDR1 KGHSH, CDR2 LQKENI. CDR3 length: 15 residues. Trimming cost V 5 bases and J 5 bases; bases outside gene matches: 11. Written as DNA, the CDR3 is TGTGCCAGCTCAGAACCGACTAGCCTCACTGAGACCCAGTACTTC. It specifies CASSEPTSLTETQYF.

The sample holds many counts of this clone. CDR3 bases: TGTGCCAGCAGTTCCGGGACGGACGACTATGGCTACACCTTC. Translating gives CASSSGTDDYGYTF. V is TRBV28 and J is TRBJ1-2, with D perhaps TRBD1 (5 bases). This CDR3 has 14 amino acids. Germline-derived CDR1 and CDR2 are MDHEN and SYDVKM. The ends were cut back, 4 bases at V and 3 bases at J, with 12 bases in the middle.

This clone was picked up a small number of times. This chain connects TRBV28 to TRBJ1-2; no reliable D call. The V gene lost 7 bases and the J gene lost 1 base, with 10 bases spanning the gap. CDR1 is MDHEN, CDR2 SYDVKM, per germline. The CDR3 length is 13 residues. DNA of the CDR3: TGTGCCAGCATGAAGGATGGTAACTATGGCTACACCTTC. This codes for CASMKDGNYGYTF.

This clone was detected ten times or more. The chain carries TRBV2 and TRBJ1-1; D not resolved. The V gene's germline CDR1 is SNHLY and CDR2 FYNNEI. Trimming cost V 4 bases and J 7 bases, with 7 bases left between them. CDR3 length equals 11 residues. The CDR3 sequence is CASSVTFEAFF. CDR3 nucleotides: TGTGCCAGCAGTGTGACTTTTGAAGCTTTCTTT.

This chain links TRBV11-3 with TRBJ2-1; TRBD1 or TRBD2 may be the D gene (5 bases each). This CDR3 region has 14 residues. Between the trimmed V and J ends, which lost 4 bases and 6 bases, there was a span of 13 bases. Germline V lookup: CDR1 SGHNT, CDR2 YENEEA. CDR3 loop: CASSYPGTINEQFF. CDR3 nucleotides: TGTGCCAGCAGCTACCCCGGGACGATCAATGAGCAGTTCTTC.

The chain links TRBV29-1 to TRBJ2-7, with a weak D call TRBD1 (5 bases). CDR1 and CDR2 (germline): SQVTM, ANQGSEA. The CDR3 runs 12 residues. The ends were cut back, 5 bases at V and 3 bases at J, with 11 bases in the middle. CDR3 sequence reads: CSVRQWSYEQYF. The CDR3 bases are TGCAGCGTTAGACAGTGGAGCTACGAGCAGTACTTC.

This clone was observed a handful of times. The rearrangement joins TRBV2 to TRBJ1-2; D unclear. The CDR3 is 14 amino acids. CDR1 SNHLY and CDR2 FYNNEI come from the germline V gene. Trimming removed 6 bases at V and 0 bases at J, with 11 bases between. The CDR3 nucleotides are TGTGCCAGCAGGAATAGGGCGTCTAACTATGGCTACACCTTC. It yields the protein CASRNRASNYGYTF.

The gene calls are TRBV5-4 and TRBJ2-5; D tentatively reads TRBD1 or TRBD2 (5 bases each). This CDR3 has 14 residues. Germline V gene data show CDR1 as SGHNT and CDR2 as YYREEE (reference sequence). Trimming pared 4 bases from V and 0 bases from J, leaving 10 bases between. In DNA, the CDR3 is TGTGCCAGCAGCGGGACCGGGCACCAAGAGACCCAGTACTTC. This encodes CASSGTGHQETQYF.

This chain uses TRBV2 with TRBJ1-5; a weak D match, TRBD1 (5 bases). Trimming left V 5 bases short and J 4 bases short, with 12 bases between. From germline, CDR1 is SNHLY and CDR2 FYNNEI. The CDR3 extends over 14 amino acids. CDR3 DNA sequence: TGTGCCAGCAGTTATGAGGGGTGGAATCAGCCCCAGCATTTT. Protein sequence: CASSYEGWNQPQHF.

CDR3 amino acids: CASSRQTGGIAEAFF. CDR3 nucleotide sequence: TGTGCCAGCAGCAGACAGACAGGGGGCATTGCTGAAGCTTTCTTT. The chain joins TRBV7-8 to TRBJ1-1, with 10 bases lining up with TRBD1. The germline V gene has CDR1 SGHVS and CDR2 FQNEAQ. The CDR3 has 15 residues. V lost 5 bases, J lost 6 bases, and 9 bases stayed unmatched.

V is TRBV15 and J is TRBJ2-3, with D unresolved. CDR3 length: 12 residues. Trimming shortened V by 1 base and J by 4 bases, and 3 bases separated the two germline ends. Looked up from germline, CDR1 is LNHNV and CDR2 is YYDKDF (reference sequence). CDR3 coding DNA: TGTGCCACCAGCAGAGGACCAGATACGCAGTATTTT. Translation gives CATSRGPDTQYF.

The gene calls are TRBV28 and TRBJ2-1; D remains ambiguous. The CDR3 sequence is 14 residues long. The germline gives CDR1 MDHEN, CDR2 SYDVKM. The germline V and J ends were trimmed by 10 bases and 0 bases, with 13 bases remaining between them. The CDR3 loop is CATQQRSSYNEQFF. CDR3 sequence (DNA): TGTGCCACCCAGCAGAGAAGCTCCTACAATGAGCAGTTCTTC.

The chain combines TRBV28 with TRBJ2-1; no reliable D call. The CDR3 is 12 amino acids. Trimming took 6 bases from V and 10 from J, leaving 13 bases between them. The germline gives CDR1 MDHEN, CDR2 SYDVKM. This CDR3 is CASSPSTIEQFF. The CDR3 region has the DNA TGTGCCAGCAGCCCAAGTACTATCGAGCAGTTCTTC.

This clone has at least ten counts. The same CDR3 can be traced to other DNA sequences in this sample. The J gene is TRBJ1-2, the V gene TRBV5-4, with 8 positions matching TRBD1. V lost 4 bases, J lost 8 bases, and 10 bases stayed unmatched. Looked up from germline, CDR1 is SGHNT and CDR2 is YYREEE (reference sequence). This CDR3 is 14 amino acids long. DNA for the CDR3: TGTGCCAGCAGCCTCAACCAGGGGGCTGGCGGCTACACCTTC. Translated, it gives CASSLNQGAGGYTF.

The chain employs TRBV19 and TRBJ1-1; 10 positions match TRBD1. Per germline, CDR1 LNHDA and CDR2 SQIVND (reference sequence). The junction had 4 bases not matched to a gene; V was cut back by 6 bases and J by 3 bases. The CDR3 sequence is 14 residues long. The CDR3 protein is CASSLTGGYTEAFF. CDR3 DNA sequence: TGTGCCAGTAGCCTGACAGGGGGCTACACTGAAGCTTTCTTT.

This clone was counted many times. The chain combines TRBV7-9 with TRBJ1-4; D perhaps matches TRBD1 (6 bases). This CDR3 has 15 amino acids. Trimming left V 5 bases short and J 0 bases short, with 10 bases between. CDR1 SEHNR and CDR2 FQNEAQ come from the germline V gene (reference sequence). CDR3 protein: CASSIQGATNEKLFF. CDR3 nucleotides: TGTGCCAGCAGCATACAGGGTGCAACTAATGAAAAACTGTTTTTT.

V and J are TRBV13 and TRBJ1-2; unclear D gene. The CDR3 sequence is 15 residues long. V shed 5 bases and J shed 2 bases, with 15 bases lying between them. CDR1 is PRHDT and CDR2 is FYEKMQ in the germline V gene (reference sequence). The CDR3 region has the DNA TGTGCCAGCAGCACCCGATGGACGGAGAACTATGGCTACACCTTC. Its translation: CASSTRWTENYGYTF.

In this sample, this clone turned up once. CDR3 region: CAIRRDSMNTEAFF. For the CDR3, the DNA is TGTGCCATCAGAAGGGACAGCATGAACACTGAAGCTTTCTTT. This chain joins TRBV10-3 and TRBJ1-1, with 7 bases that match TRBD1. From germline, CDR1 is ENHRY and CDR2 SYGVKD. V dropped 6 bases and J dropped 0; count of bases not matched to a gene: 4. CDR3 length equals 14 residues.

V and J are TRBV4-1 and TRBJ1-2; 7 bases are shared with TRBD1. The germline V gene encodes CDR1 MGHRA and CDR2 YSYEKL. V shed 0 bases, J shed 2 bases, and the junction held 3 bases outside the gene matches. This CDR3 is built from 15 residues. The CDR3 bases are TGCGCCAGCAGCCAAGATAGGGGGCGAAACTATGGCTACACCTTC. It codes for CASSQDRGRNYGYTF.

V is TRBV20-1 and J is TRBJ2-7; D is unclear. CDR1 DFQATT and CDR2 SNEGSKA come from the germline V gene (reference sequence). V was clipped by 3 bases and J by 9 bases, with 12 bases between them. The CDR3 consists of 11 residues. The CDR3 loop is CSARLGYGQYF. The CDR3, as DNA: TGCAGTGCTAGGTTGGGTTATGGGCAGTACTTC.

In its sample, this clone was seen a few times. The V and J genes are TRBV7-2 and TRBJ1-2; no firm D call. Germline-derived CDR1 and CDR2 are SGHTA and FQGNSA. This CDR3 is built from 13 residues. Trimming took 1 base from V and 8 from J, leaving 11 bases between them. This CDR3 is CASSLGAGRGYTF. CDR3 nucleotide sequence: TGTGCCAGCAGCTTAGGTGCTGGTAGAGGCTACACCTTC.

This rearrangement joins TRBV5-6 to TRBJ2-2; D may be TRBD2 (6 bases). The V gene's germline CDR1 is SGHDT and CDR2 YYEEEE. Trimming took 7 bases from V and 1 from J, leaving 17 bases between them. This CDR3 has 16 amino acids. The CDR3 loop is CASGHLRGLNTGELFF. Here the CDR3 DNA reads TGTGCCAGCGGCCACCTCCGGGGACTGAACACCGGGGAGCTGTTTTTT.